This T cell receptor (beta chain) was sequenced in a study of cytomegalovirus exposure and HLA in healthy donors. Study at large: Tens of millions of unique TCR sequences came from HLA-typed donors in an early release. Regarding the study as a whole: Accounts indicate the classifier identified cytomegalovirus status with strong specificity and sensitivity. An ancestry cluster, one associated with Asian ancestry, reportedly showed fewer N-insertions than the approximately 700-donor mean in a later analysis.

Germline CDR1 reads SGDLS; CDR2 reads YYNGEE. The CDR3 runs 12 residues. Trimming shortened V by 3 bases and J by 7 bases, and 10 bases separated the two germline ends. 13 Jbeta primers and 60 Vbeta primers were used for the PCR. TCRdb's copy holds only in-frame clones and misses some; the assay was immunoSEQ multiplex PCR. The top ten clones hold around 5.1% of a sample with 90,000 to 110,000 clones, approximately 80% of them seen once. Concerning this clone: What it recognizes is unknown.

The TCR originated in a male donor in good health and CMV-seronegative. The chain recombines TRBV9 with TRBJ1-1; D unresolved. The sequenced sample was PBMCs. CDR3 sequence: CASSAGRSEAFF. CDR3 nucleotides: TGTGCCAGCAGCGCCGGGAGGAGTGAAGCTTTCTTT.